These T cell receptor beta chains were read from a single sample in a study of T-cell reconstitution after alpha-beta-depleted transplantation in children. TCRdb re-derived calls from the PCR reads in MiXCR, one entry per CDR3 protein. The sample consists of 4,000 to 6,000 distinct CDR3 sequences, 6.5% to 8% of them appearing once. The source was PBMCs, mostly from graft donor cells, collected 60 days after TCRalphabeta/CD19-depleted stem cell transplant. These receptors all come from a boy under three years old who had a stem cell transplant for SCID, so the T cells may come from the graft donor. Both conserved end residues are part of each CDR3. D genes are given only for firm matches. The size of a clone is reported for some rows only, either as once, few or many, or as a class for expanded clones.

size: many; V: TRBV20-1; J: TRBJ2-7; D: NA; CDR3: CSALYRVGYEQYF; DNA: TGCAGTGCCCTATACAGGGTTGGGTACGAGCAGTACTTC
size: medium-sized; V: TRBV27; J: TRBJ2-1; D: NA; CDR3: CASSLSVYNEQFF; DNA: TGTGCCAGCAGTTTATCAGTCTACAATGAGCAGTTCTTC
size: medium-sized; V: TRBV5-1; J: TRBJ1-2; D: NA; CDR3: CASSSYLGEANYGYTF; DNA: TGCGCCAGCAGCTCGTATCTAGGGGAGGCTAACTATGGCTACACCTTC
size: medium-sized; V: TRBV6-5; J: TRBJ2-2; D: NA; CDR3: CSPGLAISTGELFF; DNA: TGTTCCCCGGGCCTAGCAATCAGCACCGGGGAGCTGTTTTTT
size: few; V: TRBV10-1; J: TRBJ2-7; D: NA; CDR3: CASRKDRTGEQYF; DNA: TGCGCCAGCAGGAAGGACCGAACAGGGGAGCAGTACTTC
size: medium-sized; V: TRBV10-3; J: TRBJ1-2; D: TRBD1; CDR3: CAISGQGTGYTF; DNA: TGTGCCATCAGCGGACAGGGGACCGGCTACACCTTC
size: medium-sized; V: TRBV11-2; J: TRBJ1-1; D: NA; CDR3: CASSTTGLNTEAFF; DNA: TGTGCCAGCAGCACGACAGGCCTGAACACTGAAGCTTTCTTT
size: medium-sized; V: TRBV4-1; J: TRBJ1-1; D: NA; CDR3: CASSQGAEITFF; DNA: TGCGCCAGCAGCCAGGGGGCTGAAATTACTTTCTTT
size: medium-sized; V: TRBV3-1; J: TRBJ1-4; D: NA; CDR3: CASSPLDFGNEKLFF; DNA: TGTGCCAGCAGCCCCCTAGACTTTGGTAATGAAAAACTGTTTTTT
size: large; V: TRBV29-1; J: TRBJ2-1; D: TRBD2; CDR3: CSVFRGGWWYNEQFF; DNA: TGCAGCGTTTTTCGCGGGGGGTGGTGGTACAATGAGCAGTTCTTC
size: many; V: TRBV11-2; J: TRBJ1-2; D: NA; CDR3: CASKVDRNYGYTF; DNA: TGTGCCAGCAAAGTAGACAGGAACTATGGCTACACCTTC
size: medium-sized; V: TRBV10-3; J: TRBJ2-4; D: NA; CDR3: CAITPDKLGNIQYF; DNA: TGTGCCATCACTCCGGACAAGCTGGGCAACATTCAGTACTTC
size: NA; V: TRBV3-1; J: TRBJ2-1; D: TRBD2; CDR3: CASTKEGQRESYNEQFF; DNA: TGTGCCAGCACCAAGGAGGGCCAGCGGGAATCCTACAATGAGCAGTTCTTC
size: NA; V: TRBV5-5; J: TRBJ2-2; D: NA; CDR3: CASSPRIPTGELFF; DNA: TGTGCCAGCAGCCCTCGGATTCCCACCGGGGAGCTGTTTTTT
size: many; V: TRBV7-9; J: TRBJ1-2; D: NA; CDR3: CASSFVPTGPRGGYTF; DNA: TGTGCCAGCAGCTTCGTCCCCACGGGCCCTCGGGGAGGCTACACCTTC
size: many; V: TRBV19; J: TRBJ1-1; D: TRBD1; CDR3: CASNRGRDRGNNTEAFF; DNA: TGTGCCAGTAACCGGGGAAGGGACAGGGGGAACAACACTGAAGCTTTCTTT
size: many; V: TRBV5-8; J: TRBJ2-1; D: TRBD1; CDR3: CASRGTGRGNEQFF; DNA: TGTGCCAGCAGGGGGACAGGGAGGGGCAATGAGCAGTTCTTC
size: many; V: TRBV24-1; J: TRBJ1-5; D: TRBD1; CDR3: CATNGRGVLQPQHF; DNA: TGTGCCACCAATGGCAGGGGGGTTTTACAGCCCCAGCATTTT
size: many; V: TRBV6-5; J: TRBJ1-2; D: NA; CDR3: CASSRGHNYGYTF; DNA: TGTGCCAGCAGCCGGGGACACAACTATGGCTACACCTTC
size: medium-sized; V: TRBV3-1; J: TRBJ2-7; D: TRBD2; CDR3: CASSQVRGSGTSGDRSYEQYF; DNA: TGTGCCAGCAGCCAAGTTAGGGGCTCCGGGACTAGCGGGGACCGATCCTACGAGCAGTACTTC
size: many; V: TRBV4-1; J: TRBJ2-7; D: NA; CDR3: CASSQDFRAPIYEQYF; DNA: TGCGCCAGCAGCCAAGATTTCAGGGCTCCTATCTACGAGCAGTACTTC
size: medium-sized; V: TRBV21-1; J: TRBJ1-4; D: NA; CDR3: CASSTLGPGDEKLFF; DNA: TGTGCCAGCAGCACGTTGGGACCTGGGGATGAAAAACTGTTTTTT
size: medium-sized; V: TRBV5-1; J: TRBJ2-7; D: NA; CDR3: CASSPTLQGGGYYEQYF; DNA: TGCGCCAGCAGCCCCACCCTACAGGGTGGTGGTTATTACGAGCAGTACTTC
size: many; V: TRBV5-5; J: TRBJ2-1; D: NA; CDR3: CASSLGSYNEQFF; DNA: TGTGCCAGCAGCTTGGGATCCTACAATGAGCAGTTCTTC
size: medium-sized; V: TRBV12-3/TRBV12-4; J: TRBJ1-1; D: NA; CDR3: CASSLIRDKNTEAFF; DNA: TGTGCCAGCAGTTTAATCCGGGACAAGAACACTGAAGCTTTCTTT
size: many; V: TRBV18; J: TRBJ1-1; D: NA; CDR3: CASSQGQGDAGEAFF; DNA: TGTGCCAGCTCCCAGGGTCAGGGAGACGCCGGTGAAGCTTTCTTT
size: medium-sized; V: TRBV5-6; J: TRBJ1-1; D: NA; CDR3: CASREGPPDTEAFF; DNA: TGTGCCAGCAGAGAGGGACCGCCGGACACTGAAGCTTTCTTT
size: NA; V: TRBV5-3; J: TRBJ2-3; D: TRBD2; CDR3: CAMSPLAGGPTDTQYF; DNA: TGTGCCATGAGCCCCTTGGCGGGGGGTCCCACAGATACGCAGTATTTT
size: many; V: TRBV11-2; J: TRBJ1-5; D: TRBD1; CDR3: CASSLDQGWADRDSNQPQHF; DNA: TGTGCCAGCAGCTTAGATCAGGGGTGGGCAGACAGGGATAGCAATCAGCCCCAGCATTTT
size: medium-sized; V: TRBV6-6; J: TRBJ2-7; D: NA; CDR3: CASTDYFHYEQYF; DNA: TGTGCCAGCACCGACTATTTCCACTACGAGCAGTACTTC
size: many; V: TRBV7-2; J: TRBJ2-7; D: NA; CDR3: CASSLYRDVSYEQYF; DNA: TGTGCCAGCAGCTTATACCGGGACGTCTCCTACGAGCAGTACTTC
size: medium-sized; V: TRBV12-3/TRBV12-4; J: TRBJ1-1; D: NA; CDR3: CASSFPRGTEAFF; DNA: TGTGCCAGCAGTTTCCCCAGAGGAACTGAAGCTTTCTTT
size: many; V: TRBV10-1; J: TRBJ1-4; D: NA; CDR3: CASSERPGLEKLFF; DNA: TGCGCCAGCAGTGAGAGACCAGGGTTGGAAAAACTGTTTTTT
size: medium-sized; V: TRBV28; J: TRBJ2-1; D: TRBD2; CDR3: CASSLKVAGSIYNEQFF; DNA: TGTGCCAGCAGTTTAAAAGTAGCGGGATCAATCTACAATGAGCAGTTCTTC
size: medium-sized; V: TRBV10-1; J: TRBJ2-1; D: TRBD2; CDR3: CASSRDYYNEQFF; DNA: TGCGCCAGCAGCCGGGACTACTACAATGAGCAGTTCTTC
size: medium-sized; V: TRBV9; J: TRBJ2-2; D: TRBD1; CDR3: CASSVVGQGAAGELFF; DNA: TGTGCCAGCAGCGTAGTCGGGCAGGGGGCGGCCGGGGAGCTGTTTTTT
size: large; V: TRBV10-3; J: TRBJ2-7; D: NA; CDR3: CAISDLRQSYEQYF; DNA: TGTGCCATCAGTGACCTTCGACAGAGTTACGAGCAGTACTTC
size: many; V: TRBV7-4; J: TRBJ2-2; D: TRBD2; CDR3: CASSLPGLAGGPNGELFF; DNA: TGTGCCAGCAGCCTCCCAGGACTAGCGGGGGGGCCGAACGGGGAGCTGTTTTTT
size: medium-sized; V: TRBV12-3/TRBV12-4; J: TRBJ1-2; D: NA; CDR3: CASFSLTVYGYTF; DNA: TGTGCCAGCTTCTCGTTGACAGTCTATGGCTACACCTTC